Sequencing of this T cell receptor (beta chain) was carried out in a study of blood T cell repertoires in COVID-19. Looking at the study overall: The cDNA or gDNA used as material had been derived from T cells, B-cell-depleted T cells, or PBMCs.

Participants reported their clinical history, and cohort assignment relied on those reports. This CDR3 spans 13 amino acids. The V end lost 6 bases, the J end lost 6 bases, and 14 bases lay between the germline ends. Germline values: CDR1 SNHLY, CDR2 FYNNEI. TCRdb keeps only in-frame clones here, not all; method: immunoSEQ multiplex PCR. Of 200,000 or so clones in the sample, roughly 80% were seen once. The chain carries TRBV2 and TRBJ1-2, with D perhaps matching TRBD1 (6 bases). The sequencing sample was made of PBMCs or T cells enriched from blood (not recorded which). The clonotype was recovered from a man between 60 and 70 years old who had recovered from COVID-19. The CDR3 DNA follows: TGTGCCAGCAGGAAGGGACACCTAGATGGCTACACCTTC. This gives the protein CASRKGHLDGYTF.